The 20 T cell receptor beta chains given below trace back to one sample, sequenced in a study of blood T cell repertoires in COVID-19. TCRdb keeps only in-frame clones here, not all; method: immunoSEQ multiplex PCR. The sample carries 180,000 or so clones, approximately 86% recorded once. Source material: peripheral blood. These receptors were collected from a man aged 55 to 69 with acute or convalescent COVID-19.

This chain links TRBV9 with TRBJ1-3, with 9 bases aligning to TRBD1. Germline CDR1 and CDR2: SGDLS and YYNGEE. The CDR3 sequence is 14 residues long. With V trimmed by 5 bases and J by 6 bases, 6 bases remained unmatched. The CDR3 loop is CASSGRTGANTIYF. CDR3 coding DNA: TGTGCCAGCAGTGGGCGGACAGGGGCAAACACCATATATTTT.

The V gene is TRBV19, the J gene TRBJ2-7; 11 positions agree with TRBD2. Germline loops: CDR1 LNHDA, CDR2 SQIVND (reference sequence). The V and J ends lost 4 bases and 5 bases, in that order; junction bases with no gene match: 10. This CDR3 region has 16 residues. The CDR3 reads CASSNIAGGPEDEQYF. The CDR3 nucleotides are TGTGCCAGTAGTAATATAGCGGGAGGGCCCGAGGACGAGCAGTACTTC.

The V call is TRBV19, the J call TRBJ2-1; a possible D gene is TRBD2 (7 bases). The CDR3 loop spans 14 amino acids. The V end lost 4 bases, the J end lost 6 bases, and 13 bases lay between the germline ends. Germline V lookup: CDR1 LNHDA, CDR2 SQIVND (reference sequence). The CDR3 protein is CASSRGGRSNEQFF. The CDR3 nucleotides read TGTGCCAGTAGTAGGGGGGGGCGTAGCAATGAGCAGTTCTTC.

The sample holds one count of this clone. V usage is TRBV11-2 and J usage is TRBJ1-3; perhaps TRBD1 as D (6 bases). Trimming took off 4 bases at V and 4 bases at J, with 8 bases between the two ends. Germline values: CDR1 SGHAT, CDR2 FQNNGV. The CDR3 has 13 amino acids. The CDR3: CASSSGQGNTIYF. The CDR3 DNA is TGTGCCAGCAGCTCAGGACAGGGAAACACCATATATTTT.

The rearrangement joins TRBV5-1 to TRBJ1-5, with unresolved D. Trimming removed 4 bases from V and 3 bases from J, with 14 bases in between. The CDR3 has 15 amino acids. The germline CDR1 and CDR2 sequences are SGHRS and YFSETQ. The CDR3 nucleotides read TGCGCCAGCAGCCCGTGGTCGGGATCCAATCAGCCCCAGCATTTT. This translates into CASSPWSGSNQPQHF.

The chain recombines TRBV28 with TRBJ1-1, with TRBD1 identical over 11 bases. The CDR3 covers 17 residues. The V segment lost 1 base and the J segment 5 bases; nucleotides outside the gene matches: 9. In germline, CDR1 is MDHEN, CDR2 SYDVKM. This CDR3 reads CASSLSGQGGGRTEAFF. The CDR3 nucleotides read TGTGCCAGCAGTTTATCGGGACAGGGGGGAGGGAGGACTGAAGCTTTCTTT.

The V gene is TRBV27, the J gene TRBJ2-2; TRBD1 matches at 12 bases. CDR1 is MNHEY and CDR2 is SMNVEV in the germline V gene (reference sequence). V lost 4 bases, J lost 5 bases, and 5 bases stayed unmatched. The length of the CDR3 is 16 residues. The CDR3 sequence: CASSSRDRGPTGELFF. CDR3 sequence (DNA): TGTGCCAGCAGTTCCCGGGACAGGGGGCCGACCGGGGAGCTGTTTTTT.

The genes are TRBV5-1 and TRBJ2-3, with D unresolved. The length of the CDR3 is 15 residues. The germline V gene encodes CDR1 SGHRS and CDR2 YFSETQ. Trimming pared 4 bases from V and 2 bases from J, leaving 14 bases between. CDR3 bases: TGCGCCAGCAGCCGCTCCTCCGGTCTCACAGATACGCAGTATTTT. This codes for CASSRSSGLTDTQYF.

The rearrangement joins TRBV19 to TRBJ2-3; 11 nucleotides match TRBD2. After removal of 4 bases from V and 4 bases from J, the junction contained 7 bases not matched to a gene. Germline CDR1 and CDR2: LNHDA and SQIVND (reference sequence). The CDR3 has 16 residues. The CDR3: CASSKLTSGASDTQYF. Written as DNA, the CDR3 is TGTGCCAGTAGTAAGTTGACTAGCGGGGCCTCAGATACGCAGTATTTT.

The V and J genes are TRBV29-1 and TRBJ2-7; 8 positions agree with TRBD1. The CDR3 is made up of 15 amino acids. Germline values: CDR1 SQVTM, CDR2 ANQGSEA. The ends lost 4 bases at V and 4 bases at J; junction bases unmatched: 12. The CDR3 is CSVGPSRTGIYEQYF. The CDR3 DNA reads as TGCAGCGTTGGGCCGTCTAGGACAGGGATATACGAGCAGTACTTC.

V gene TRBV24-1 combines with J gene TRBJ2-5, with TRBD1 matching 7 bases. The trim removed 5 bases at V and 1 base at J, leaving 6 bases unmatched. CDR3 length: 15 residues. Germline CDR1 and CDR2: KGHDR and SFDVKD. Here the CDR3 DNA reads TGTGCCACCAGTGTGAAGGGGGCCGGCCAAGAGACCCAGTACTTC. This codes for CATSVKGAGQETQYF.

The genes are TRBV3-1 (or the pseudogene TRBV3-2) and TRBJ1-2; D may be TRBD1 (6 bases). Germline assignment: CDR1 LGHDT and CDR2 YNNKEL (reference sequence). The V gene lost 4 bases and the J gene lost 1 base, with 10 bases spanning the gap. This CDR3 contains 14 residues. As DNA, the CDR3 is TGTGCCAGCAGCCGACAGGAGATTAACTATGGCTACACCTTC. This gives the protein CASSRQEINYGYTF.

J is TRBJ2-3 and V is TRBV19; 7 bases agree with TRBD1. Germline-derived CDR1 and CDR2 are LNHDA and SQIVND (reference sequence). V lost 3 bases to trimming and J lost 5 bases; unmatched junction nucleotides: 14. There are 17 residues in the CDR3. The CDR3 region has the DNA TGTGCCAGTAGTATGAGGGGACAGCCGGGTGAGATAGATACGCAGTATTTT. Amino acids: CASSMRGQPGEIDTQYF.

Here the CDR3 reads CATGLAGGVQFF. The CDR3 nucleotides read TGTGCCACTGGACTAGCGGGAGGTGTGCAGTTCTTC. V and J are TRBV19 and TRBJ2-1, with TRBD2 matching 14 bases. The germline CDR1 and CDR2 sequences are LNHDA and SQIVND (reference sequence). The length of the CDR3 is 12 residues. Losses at the gene ends were 10 bases for V and 12 bases for J; bases not matched to a gene: 5.

This chain links TRBV28 with TRBJ2-1, with TRBD2 matching 8 bases. This CDR3 is 14 amino acids long. Per the germline V gene, CDR1 is MDHEN and CDR2 is SYDVKM. V was pared by 6 bases and J by 8 bases, with 9 bases of the junction left unmatched. The CDR3 region is CASSPAGVRDEQFF. The CDR3 bases are TGTGCCAGCAGCCCAGCGGGAGTGCGGGATGAGCAGTTCTTC.

The chain combines TRBV13 with TRBJ2-2; 11 bases map to TRBD2. This CDR3 is built from 16 residues. V trimming: 3 bases; J trimming: 5 bases; junction bases outside the gene matches: 5. CDR1 and CDR2 (germline): PRHDT, FYEKMQ (reference sequence). This chain's CDR3 is CASSLRLAGRTGELFF. The CDR3 nucleotides read TGTGCCAGCAGCTTGCGACTAGCGGGAAGGACCGGGGAGCTGTTTTTT.

This clone was recorded only once. The rearrangement uses TRBV28 and TRBJ1-2; D not resolved. Germline loops: CDR1 MDHEN, CDR2 SYDVKM. The CDR3 has 13 residues. Trimming cost V 7 bases and J 4 bases, with 13 bases left between them. The CDR3 sequence: CASTQMAGYGYTF. The CDR3 DNA reads as TGTGCCAGCACCCAAATGGCAGGCTATGGCTACACCTTC.

This chain uses TRBV28 with TRBJ1-1; D ambiguous. V was clipped by 5 bases and J by 4 bases, with 14 bases between them. This CDR3 comprises 14 residues. The germline gives CDR1 MDHEN, CDR2 SYDVKM. For the CDR3, the DNA is TGTGCCAGCAGTCGGTCCCTACGGGGCACTGAAGCTTTCTTT. Translation: CASSRSLRGTEAFF.

The genes are TRBV12-3 or TRBV12-4 and TRBJ1-4; D not certain. This CDR3 spans 11 amino acids. Trimming took off 4 bases at V and 8 bases at J, with 5 bases between the two ends. CDR3 region: CASSYREKLFF. As DNA, the CDR3 is TGTGCCAGCAGTTATCGGGAAAAACTGTTTTTT.

The chain employs TRBV19 and TRBJ1-2, with D tentatively TRBD1 (5 bases). CDR1 is LNHDA and CDR2 is SQIVND in the germline V gene (reference sequence). The ends were cut back, 9 bases at V and 0 bases at J, with 11 bases in the middle. There are 13 residues in the CDR3. The CDR3 DNA is TGTGCCAGCCAACAGGACGCTAACTATGGCTACACCTTC. It yields the protein CASQQDANYGYTF.